The 13 T cell receptor beta chains below all came from one sample that was sequenced in a study of a mutant IDH1 vaccine in newly diagnosed glioma. The data were produced by immunoSEQ multiplex PCR, yet TCRdb's version contains in-frame clones alone and is incomplete. The sample consists of 55,000 to 70,000 clones, more than 65% of them appearing once. This sample's time point: baseline, week 1 (first vaccination visit). The treatment denotes: pre-vaccination baseline after standard-of-care therapy. The sequenced sample was PBMCs, obtained from a glioma patient treated with radiotherapy, temozolomide or both. Receptors were obtained from a man between 45 and 60 years old with glioma.

This clone occurred once. The V gene is TRBV5-6, the J gene TRBJ2-1, with D unresolved. The CDR3 contains 11 residues. Germline CDR1 SGHDT, CDR2 YYEEEE. V lost 4 bases and J lost 7, with 6 bases in between. CDR3: CASSRVNEQFF. The CDR3 coding sequence is TGTGCCAGCAGCCGGGTGAATGAGCAGTTCTTC.

V gene TRBV5-1 combines with J gene TRBJ2-3, with 14 nucleotides matching TRBD2. CDR3 size: 16 residues. CDR1 is SGHRS, CDR2 YFSETQ, per germline. V lost 3 bases to trimming and J lost 5 bases; unmatched junction nucleotides: 5. DNA of the CDR3: TGCGCCAGCAGCTCCACGACTAGCGGGGGGGGAGATACGCAGTATTTT. Its translation is CASSSTTSGGGDTQYF.

As to this clone: Other DNA sequences in this specimen translate into the identical CDR3. The V and J genes are TRBV5-1 and TRBJ2-1; D not certain. The CDR3 is 13 amino acids. Per the germline V gene, CDR1 is SGHRS and CDR2 is YFSETQ. V lost 1 base and J 0 bases, leaving 2 bases between the germline ends. The CDR3 reads CASSLSSYNEQFF. CDR3 bases: TGCGCCAGCAGCTTGAGCTCCTACAATGAGCAGTTCTTC.

This chain uses TRBV2 with TRBJ1-2, with D possibly being TRBD1 (6 bases). This CDR3 has 14 amino acids. Per germline, CDR1 SNHLY and CDR2 FYNNEI. Trimming left V 8 bases short and J 6 bases short, with 19 bases between. CDR3 sequence reads: CASCYKGGGNGYTF. In nucleotides, the CDR3 is TGTGCCAGCTGCTACAAAGGGGGGGGAAATGGCTACACCTTC.

The chain joins TRBV9 to TRBJ1-2; TRBD1 agrees at 7 bases. V shed 4 bases and J 4 bases; nucleotides not matched to a gene: 4. The length of the CDR3 is 13 residues. Germline loops: CDR1 SGDLS, CDR2 YYNGEE. In DNA form, the CDR3 reads TGTGCCAGCAGCCCCCGGGACAGCTATGGCTACACCTTC. Translation gives CASSPRDSYGYTF.

CDR3 nucleotides: TGTGCCAGCAGATCGGACAGGGGTAAGGACACTGAAGCTTTCTTT. Translating gives CASRSDRGKDTEAFF. The J gene is TRBJ1-1, the V gene TRBV27, with TRBD1 matching over 9 bases. Losses at the gene ends were 6 bases for V and 3 bases for J; bases not matched to a gene: 8. The germline V gene encodes CDR1 MNHEY and CDR2 SMNVEV (reference sequence). This CDR3 has 15 amino acids.

This clone was observed a few times. In DNA form, the CDR3 reads TGTGCCAGCAGTTACGGGACTAGCGGGGAGACCCAGTACTTC. Translation: CASSYGTSGETQYF. V and J are TRBV6-5 and TRBJ2-5; TRBD2 aligns across 12 bases. Germline CDR1 is MNHEY and CDR2 is SVGAGI. Germline trimming cut 2 bases from V and 5 bases from J; bases unmatched to any gene: 0. There are 14 residues in the CDR3.

The V and J genes are TRBV30 and TRBJ1-5, with D uncertain. V shed 0 bases and J shed 1 base, with 4 bases lying between them. Per the germline V gene, CDR1 is GTSNPN and CDR2 is SVGIG (reference sequence). This CDR3 is 13 amino acids long. The CDR3: CAWSVNSNQPQHF. The CDR3 DNA sequence: TGTGCCTGGAGTGTAAACAGCAATCAGCCCCAGCATTTT.

The chain couples TRBV6-5 to TRBJ1-3; D is perhaps TRBD1 (5 bases). Germline V gene sequence: CDR1 MNHEY, CDR2 SVGAGI. This CDR3 has 16 residues. Trimming stripped 6 bases from V and 2 bases from J, with 17 bases between. The CDR3 region has the DNA TGTGCCAGCAGGTACAAAAGGGACGTGGCTGGAAACACCATATATTTT. It yields the protein CASRYKRDVAGNTIYF.

The chain is built from TRBV15 and TRBJ1-4, with a weak D call TRBD1 (5 bases). Trimming removed 0 bases at V and 4 bases at J, with 12 bases between. The length of the CDR3 is 16 residues. Germline CDR1 LNHNV, CDR2 YYDKDF (reference sequence). The CDR3 region has the DNA TGTGCCACCAGCAGAGATCTTGACAGAAGTAATGAAAAACTGTTTTTT. It specifies CATSRDLDRSNEKLFF.

Only a few counts were recorded for this clone. The rearrangement links TRBV29-1 to TRBJ2-7; TRBD1 matches 7 bases. There are 13 residues in the CDR3. Germline V gene sequence: CDR1 SQVTM, CDR2 ANQGSEA. Germline trimming cut 4 bases from V and 2 bases from J; bases unmatched to any gene: 5. The CDR3 reads CSVGTGEPYEQYF. CDR3 coding DNA: TGCAGCGTTGGAACAGGGGAACCCTACGAGCAGTACTTC.

This clone was detected only once. V gene TRBV4-1 combines with J gene TRBJ2-6; no reliable D call. Trimming took off 1 base at V and 0 bases at J, with 10 bases between the two ends. The germline gives CDR1 MGHRA, CDR2 YSYEKL. This CDR3 has 17 residues. CDR3 region: CASSQGPQNSGANVLTF. Here the CDR3 DNA reads TGCGCCAGCAGCCAAGGGCCCCAGAACTCTGGGGCCAACGTCCTGACTTTC.

The chain recombines TRBV4-1 with TRBJ2-1, with 8 positions matching TRBD2. Per the germline V gene, CDR1 is MGHRA and CDR2 is YSYEKL. V lost 0 bases and J lost 2; bases outside the gene matches: 6. The CDR3 totals 17 residues. DNA for the CDR3: TGCGCCAGCAGCCAAGAAGAACTAGCGGCAACCTACAATGAGCAGTTCTTC. This sequence encodes CASSQEELAATYNEQFF.